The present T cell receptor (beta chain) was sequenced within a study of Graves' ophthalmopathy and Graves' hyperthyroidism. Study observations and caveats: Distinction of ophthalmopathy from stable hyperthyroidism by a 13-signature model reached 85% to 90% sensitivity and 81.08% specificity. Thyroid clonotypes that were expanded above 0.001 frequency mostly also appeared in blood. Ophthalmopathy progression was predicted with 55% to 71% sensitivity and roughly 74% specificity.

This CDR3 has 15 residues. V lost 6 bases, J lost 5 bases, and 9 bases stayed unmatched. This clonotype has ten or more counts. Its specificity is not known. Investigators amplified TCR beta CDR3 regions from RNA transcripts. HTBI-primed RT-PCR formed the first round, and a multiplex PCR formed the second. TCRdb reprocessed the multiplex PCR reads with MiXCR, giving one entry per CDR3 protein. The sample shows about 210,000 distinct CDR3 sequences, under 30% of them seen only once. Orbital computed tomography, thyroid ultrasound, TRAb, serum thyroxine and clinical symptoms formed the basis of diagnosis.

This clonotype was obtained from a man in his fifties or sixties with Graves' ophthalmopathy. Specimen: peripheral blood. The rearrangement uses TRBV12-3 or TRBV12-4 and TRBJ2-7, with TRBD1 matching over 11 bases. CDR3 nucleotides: TGTGCCAGCAGCCCTCTCCCGGGACAGGGGGACGAGCAGTACTTC. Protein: CASSPLPGQGDEQYF.